The 19 T cell receptor beta chains below come from one sample, sequenced in a study of response to subunit inactivated influenza vaccine. In TCRdb, the RT-PCR reads were re-called with MiXCR into one record per CDR3 protein. In the table there are 650,000 to 800,000 distinct CDR3 sequences, roughly 13% of which are singletons. Source: PBMCs from blood, taken 14 days before vaccination. These receptors all come from a man in his fifties who received an inactivated influenza vaccine.

This CDR3 reads CASSILGAGGETQYF. The CDR3 nucleotides are TGTGCCAGTAGTATTCTAGGAGCGGGAGGTGAGACCCAGTACTTC. The chain links TRBV19 to TRBJ2-5, with 9 bases that match TRBD2. Germline V gene data show CDR1 as LNHDA and CDR2 as SQIVND (reference sequence). The V segment lost 3 bases and the J segment 5 bases; nucleotides outside the gene matches: 7. The CDR3 contains 15 residues. Based on the CDR3 plus reference TRBV19 and TRBJ2-5, the full variable domain is DGGITQSPKYLFRKEGQNVTLSCEQNLNHDAMYWYRQDPGQGLRLIYYSQIVNDFQKGDIAEGYSVSREKKESFPLTVTSAQKNPTAFYLCASSILGAGGETQYFGPGTRLLVL.

Many counts were recorded for this clonotype. The CDR3 sequence: CASSFFRDEFEQYF. CDR3 DNA: TGTGCCAGCAGTTTCTTCCGGGACGAATTTGAGCAGTACTTC. V is TRBV6-2 or TRBV6-3 and J is TRBJ2-7; the D call may be TRBD1 or TRBD2 (5 bases each). CDR3 length equals 14 residues. Trimming shortened V by 4 bases and J by 7 bases, and 17 bases separated the two germline ends. The germline V gene encodes CDR1 MNHEY and CDR2 SVGEGT.

This chain connects TRBV7-2 to TRBJ2-5, with D possibly TRBD2 on 5 matching bases. Deletions cut 2 bases from V and 5 bases from J, with 15 bases between. CDR3 length: 15 residues. CDR1 and CDR2 from the germline V gene are SGHTA and FQGNSA. DNA of the CDR3: TGTGCCAGCAGCTTACTAAGCGGATCTTGGGAGACCCAGTACTTC. Translation: CASSLLSGSWETQYF.

This chain joins TRBV29-1 and TRBJ2-7; weak D call: TRBD1 (5 bases). CDR3 size: 13 residues. Trimming cost V 2 bases and J 2 bases, with 10 bases left between them. Germline assignment: CDR1 SQVTM and CDR2 ANQGSEA. This chain's CDR3 is CSVEKDKTYEQYF. The CDR3 DNA reads as TGCAGCGTTGAAAAGGACAAGACCTACGAGCAGTACTTC.

This clonotype was picked up a small number of times. V usage is TRBV20-1 and J usage is TRBJ1-5; TRBD1 is a possible D gene (6 bases). V lost 0 bases and J 4 bases, leaving 16 bases between the germline ends. The CDR3 loop spans 16 amino acids. The V gene's germline CDR1 is DFQATT and CDR2 SNEGSKA (reference sequence). CDR3 region: CSARDTGKIRNQPQHF. Written as DNA, the CDR3 is TGCAGTGCTAGAGATACAGGGAAGATTAGGAATCAGCCCCAGCATTTT.

This clonotype has more than one count but fewer than ten. The chain has TRBV4-1 and TRBJ2-7, with D perhaps TRBD2 (7 bases). The CDR3 covers 14 residues. V was cut by 2 bases and J by 4 bases, with 12 bases left in between. The germline V gene has CDR1 MGHRA and CDR2 YSYEKL. CDR3 amino acids: CASSQFRGGYEQYF. CDR3 coding DNA: TGCGCCAGCAGCCAATTCAGGGGAGGGTACGAGCAGTACTTC.

This clonotype was picked up many times. The V gene is TRBV12-3 or TRBV12-4, the J gene TRBJ1-1; 7 positions agree with TRBD1. Losses at the gene ends were 7 bases for V and 9 bases for J; bases not matched to a gene: 14. CDR3 length: 14 residues. CDR3 DNA sequence: TGTGCCAGCACCCAGAGGCCCGGGACAGAACAAGCTTTCTTT. It encodes CASTQRPGTEQAFF.

At least ten counts were recorded for this clonotype. This chain links TRBV12-3 or TRBV12-4 with TRBJ2-7, with D possibly TRBD1 on 7 matching bases. Deletions cut 5 bases from V and 5 bases from J, with 10 bases between. CDR3 length: 12 residues. The CDR3 loop is CASSTRGDEQYF. The CDR3 coding sequence is TGTGCCAGCAGTACCAGGGGGGACGAGCAGTACTTC.

At least ten counts were recorded for this clonotype. J is TRBJ1-1 and V is TRBV29-1; D is uncertain. The CDR3 is 17 amino acids. V gave up 1 base and J gave up 0 bases, with 18 bases separating them. The germline gives CDR1 SQVTM, CDR2 ANQGSEA. The DNA for the CDR3 is TGCAGCGTTGAAGCTAAGCGGGGTTATGCCATGAACACTGAAGCTTTCTTT. Protein: CSVEAKRGYAMNTEAFF.

The chain's CDR3 is CASSLAPLSGTSTDTQYF. Here the CDR3 DNA reads TGCGCCAGCAGCTTGGCGCCCCTAAGCGGGACTAGCACAGATACGCAGTATTTT. V usage is TRBV5-1 and J usage is TRBJ2-3; 7 positions agree with TRBD2. The CDR3 totals 18 residues. CDR1 SGHRS and CDR2 YFSETQ come from the germline V gene. Germline trimming cut 0 bases from V and 0 bases from J; bases unmatched to any gene: 10.

In this sample, this clonotype turned up a few times. The chain links TRBV5-1 to TRBJ2-1; 8 nucleotides match TRBD2. The CDR3 sequence is 13 residues long. Trimming removed 7 bases from V and 7 bases from J; junction bases left unmatched: 7. Germline loops: CDR1 SGHRS, CDR2 YFSETQ. CDR3 sequence: CASAPAGVNEQFF. The CDR3 DNA reads TGCGCCAGCGCCCCAGCGGGAGTGAATGAGCAGTTCTTC.

A few counts support this clonotype. The chain employs TRBV5-1 and TRBJ1-6; D is perhaps TRBD1 (6 bases). Germline V CDR1 and CDR2: SGHRS, YFSETQ. The CDR3 consists of 16 residues. V gave up 4 bases and J gave up 8 bases, with 19 bases separating them. CDR3 protein: CASSPGTSRGDSPLHF. The CDR3 DNA reads TGCGCCAGCAGCCCCGGGACATCGCGAGGGGATTCACCCCTCCACTTT.

This clonotype was observed a handful of times. The chain combines TRBV4-1 with TRBJ2-3; 10 bases fit TRBD2. The CDR3 has 15 residues. After removal of 5 bases from V and 5 bases from J, the junction contained 7 bases not matched to a gene. Germline CDR1 MGHRA, CDR2 YSYEKL. The CDR3 here is CASSVAGGGEDTQYF. CDR3 DNA: TGCGCCAGCAGCGTAGCGGGGGGCGGTGAAGATACGCAGTATTTT.

The chain is built from TRBV19 and TRBJ2-2, with D perhaps matching TRBD2 (5 bases). The CDR3 is made up of 14 amino acids. V lost 6 bases and J 5 bases, leaving 13 bases between the germline ends. Germline lookup yields CDR1 LNHDA and CDR2 SQIVND (reference sequence). The CDR3 coding sequence is TGTGCCAGTAGCCCTACTAGTTTAACCGGGGAGCTGTTTTTT. The encoded protein is CASSPTSLTGELFF.

This rearrangement joins TRBV7-8 to TRBJ2-5; 9 bases align to TRBD2. The CDR3 is 16 residues long. Per the germline V gene, CDR1 is SGHVS and CDR2 is FQNEAQ. Trimming took 1 base from V and 3 from J; bases not matched to a gene: 6. The CDR3 protein is CASSLVWTSEKETQYF. The CDR3 DNA reads as TGTGCCAGCAGCTTAGTATGGACTAGCGAGAAAGAGACCCAGTACTTC. Combining the CDR3 with reference TRBV7-8 and TRBJ2-5 gives the whole variable domain GAGVSQSPRYKVAKRGQDVALRCDPISGHVSLFWYQQALGQGPEFLTYFQNEAQLDKSGLPSDRFFAERPEGSVSTLKIQRTQQEDSAVYLCASSLVWTSEKETQYFGPGTRLLVL.

This clonotype was detected many times. The chain combines TRBV12-3 or TRBV12-4 with TRBJ1-5; the match to TRBD1 covers 8 bases. This CDR3 contains 13 residues. The J segment lost 4 bases and the V segment lost 6 bases, leaving 2 bases of the junction unmatched. In nucleotides, the CDR3 is TGTGCCAGCAGCTGGACAGGGAATCAGCCCCAGCATTTT. This codes for CASSWTGNQPQHF.

This chain connects TRBV7-9 to TRBJ2-3; no clear D gene. The CDR3 covers 16 residues. V was pared by 1 base and J by 7 bases, with 18 bases between. Germline-derived CDR1 and CDR2 are SEHNR and FQNEAQ (reference sequence). The chain's CDR3 is CASSLGKMRSPNTQYF. The CDR3 nucleotides are TGTGCCAGCAGCTTAGGGAAGATGCGTAGCCCAAATACGCAGTATTTT.

The gene calls are TRBV12-3 or TRBV12-4 and TRBJ2-1, with 8 bases fitting TRBD2. This CDR3 has 13 residues. V was pared by 8 bases and J by 5 bases, with 5 bases of the junction left unmatched. The CDR3 sequence: CASGWTSNNEQFF. As DNA, the CDR3 is TGTGCCAGCGGGTGGACTAGCAACAATGAGCAGTTCTTC.

The J gene is TRBJ1-5, the V gene TRBV7-9; possible D gene TRBD1, 6 bases. The CDR3 is made up of 14 amino acids. The V end lost 5 bases, the J end lost 5 bases, and 13 bases lay between the germline ends. Germline V gives CDR1 SEHNR, CDR2 FQNEAQ (reference sequence). This CDR3 is CASSRVGHYQPQHF. The CDR3 coding sequence is TGTGCCAGCAGCCGGGTGGGACATTATCAGCCCCAGCATTTT.